A single sample is the source of the 20 T cell receptor beta chains below, sequenced in a study of PD-L1 blockade in urothelial cancer. Time point denoted: pretreatment peripheral blood. Repertoires were generated with immunoSEQ multiplex PCR, while TCRdb's copy carries only in-frame clones and drops some. The repertoire holds roughly 130,000 clones, with approximately 88% as singletons. This specimen was PBMCs, taken around atezolizumab (anti-PD-L1) treatment. The source is a man between 50 and 59 years old with urothelial cancer.

The rearrangement joins TRBV10-2 to TRBJ2-3; tentative D call: TRBD2 (5 bases). CDR3 length: 12 amino acids. V was pared by 3 bases and J by 6 bases, with 7 bases between. Germline-derived CDR1 and CDR2 are WSHSY and SAAADI. Here the CDR3 reads CASSDSGDTQYF. CDR3 DNA sequence: TGCGCCAGCAGTGATTCGGGGGATACGCAGTATTTT.

V is TRBV21-1 and J is TRBJ2-7; whether TRBD1, the table's D call, matches the DNA was not checked. TRBV21-1 is recorded as a pseudogene. The CDR3 sequence is 14 residues long. The CDR3 DNA reads TGTGCCAGCAGCAAAACAGGCAGTTTGGACGAGCAGTACTTC. The encoded protein is CASSKTGSLDEQYF.

This sequence joins TRBV6-5 and TRBJ2-1; D is unclear. This CDR3 region has 15 residues. V shed 0 bases and J shed 3 bases, with 9 bases lying between them. Germline V gene data show CDR1 as MNHEY and CDR2 as SVGAGI. CDR3: CASSYSFTDYNEQFF. In DNA, the CDR3 is TGTGCCAGCAGTTACTCGTTCACAGACTACAATGAGCAGTTCTTC.

The J gene is TRBJ2-7, the V gene TRBV6-5; TRBD2 agrees at 9 bases. The junction had 8 bases not matched to a gene; V was cut back by 0 bases and J by 5 bases. Germline lookup yields CDR1 MNHEY and CDR2 SVGAGI. The CDR3 runs 16 residues. The chain's CDR3 is CASSYSRLAELNEQYF. The DNA of the CDR3 is TGTGCCAGCAGTTACTCGAGACTAGCGGAGTTGAACGAGCAGTACTTC.

The chain is built from TRBV7-9 and TRBJ2-7; D is perhaps TRBD1 (6 bases). In germline, CDR1 is SEHNR, CDR2 FQNEAQ (reference sequence). The CDR3 is 14 residues long. V lost 6 bases and J lost 1, with 13 bases in between. The CDR3 reads CASRPWTESYEQYF. The CDR3 region has the DNA TGTGCCAGCAGACCTTGGACAGAGTCCTACGAGCAGTACTTC. The variable domain in full, completed from reference TRBV7-9 and TRBJ2-7, reads DTGVSQNPRHKITKRGQNVTFRCDPISEHNRLYWYRQTLGQGPEFLTYFQNEAQLEKSRLLSDRFSAERPKGSFSTLEIQRTEQGDSAMYLCASRPWTESYEQYFGPGTRLTVT.

Only one count was recorded for this clone. The genes are TRBV15 and TRBJ1-5, with 7 bases fitting TRBD1. Trimming removed 0 bases from V and 7 bases from J; junction bases left unmatched: 6. This CDR3 is built from 15 residues. Per germline, CDR1 LNHNV and CDR2 YYDKDF (reference sequence). The CDR3 spells CATSRDTQGDQPQHF. The CDR3 bases are TGTGCCACCAGCAGAGATACGCAGGGGGACCAGCCCCAGCATTTT. The complete variable domain, with remaining parts taken from reference TRBV15 and TRBJ1-5, reads DAMVIQNPRYQVTQFGKPVTLSCSQTLNHNVMYWYQQKSSQAPKLLFHYYDKDFNNEADTPDNFQSRRPNTSFCFLDIRSPGLGDTAMYLCATSRDTQGDQPQHFGDGTRLSIL.

The J gene is TRBJ1-5, the V gene TRBV25-1, with a possible D match to TRBD1 (6 bases). Between the trimmed V and J ends, which lost 3 bases and 0 bases, there was a span of 18 bases. This CDR3 is built from 18 residues. Germline values: CDR1 MGHDK, CDR2 SYGVNS. CDR3 sequence (DNA): TGTGCCAGCAGTGATTCAGCTCAGGGGTCTTATAGCAATCAGCCCCAGCATTTT. Protein product: CASSDSAQGSYSNQPQHF.

This clone was recorded once. V is TRBV30 and J is TRBJ1-2, with 8 bases that match TRBD1. V was clipped by 5 bases and J by 7 bases; unmatched bases: 3. Germline loops: CDR1 GTSNPN, CDR2 SVGIG (reference sequence). This CDR3 region has 11 residues. CDR3 sequence reads: CAWRTGPGYTF. For the CDR3, the DNA is TGTGCCTGGCGGACAGGGCCTGGCTACACCTTC.

The gene calls are TRBV28 and TRBJ1-2, with D tentatively TRBD1 (5 bases). Germline CDR1 MDHEN, CDR2 SYDVKM. The V end was cut by 6 bases, the J end by 8 bases, with 16 bases between. The CDR3 runs to 13 residues. The CDR3 sequence is CASRSRQSRGYTF. Here the CDR3 DNA reads TGTGCCAGCAGAAGCAGACAGTCCAGGGGCTACACCTTC.

The J gene is TRBJ2-5, the V gene TRBV5-5; 10 nucleotides line up with TRBD2. The CDR3 covers 17 residues. Trimming removed 4 bases from V and 1 base from J; junction bases left unmatched: 10. Germline V lookup: CDR1 SGHKS, CDR2 YYEKEE (reference sequence). CDR3 bases: TGTGCCAGCAGCCAAGATCCTAGCGGGAGTACCCAAGAGACCCAGTACTTC. Encoded protein: CASSQDPSGSTQETQYF. The full variable domain, completed using reference TRBV5-5 and TRBJ2-5, is DAGVTQSPTHLIKTRGQQVTLRCSPISGHKSVSWYQQVLGQGPQFIFQYYEKEERGRGNFPDRFSARQFPNYSSELNVNALLLGDSALYLCASSQDPSGSTQETQYFGPGTRLLVL.

J is TRBJ2-2 and V is TRBV4-1, with D uncertain. Germline lookup yields CDR1 MGHRA and CDR2 YSYEKL. The CDR3 runs to 15 residues. The germline V and J ends were trimmed by 0 bases and 3 bases, with 8 bases remaining between them. The CDR3 bases are TGCGCCAGCAGCCAAGATGAGTTGGACACCGGGGAGCTGTTTTTT. Amino acids: CASSQDELDTGELFF.

This clone appeared a single time. The rearrangement joins TRBV27 to TRBJ1-2; TRBD1 aligns across 7 bases. J was trimmed by 4 bases and V by 10 bases; bases with no gene match: 6. This CDR3 contains 12 residues. In germline, CDR1 is MNHEY, CDR2 SMNVEV (reference sequence). CDR3 nucleotide sequence: TGTGCCAATACACAGGGGACCTATGGCTACACCTTC. This encodes CANTQGTYGYTF.

Only one count was recorded for this clone. This rearrangement joins TRBV30 to TRBJ1-6; 10 nucleotides line up with TRBD1. The CDR3 has 13 residues. V dropped 8 bases and J dropped 11; count of bases not matched to a gene: 9. Germline lookup yields CDR1 GTSNPN and CDR2 SVGIG (reference sequence). As DNA, the CDR3 is TGTGCCGGGGGACAGGGGTTTGGGCCACCCCTCCACTTT. Protein sequence: CAGGQGFGPPLHF.

The table lists this clone with a count of one. This chain joins TRBV5-5 and TRBJ2-1; 7 bases align to TRBD2. Germline V CDR1 and CDR2: SGHKS, YYEKEE (reference sequence). The CDR3 is 15 residues long. The V and J ends lost 6 bases and 1 base, in that order; junction bases with no gene match: 7. CDR3 residues: CASNPSSGSYNEQFF. The CDR3 bases are TGTGCCAGCAACCCCTCTAGCGGATCCTACAATGAGCAGTTCTTC.

The chain couples TRBV11-2 to TRBJ1-1; 9 bases align to TRBD1. The CDR3 runs 15 residues. The germline gives CDR1 SGHAT, CDR2 FQNNGV. Trimming removed 5 bases from V and 3 bases from J; junction bases left unmatched: 7. CDR3 sequence (DNA): TGTGCCAGCAGCACTCACAGGGGGCCGGACACTGAAGCTTTCTTT. Its protein product is CASSTHRGPDTEAFF.

This clone came up once. The chain couples TRBV29-1 to TRBJ2-1; TRBD1 agrees at 11 bases. The CDR3 is made up of 13 amino acids. V lost 7 bases and J lost 9; bases outside the gene matches: 8. CDR1 and CDR2 (germline): SQVTM, ANQGSEA. The CDR3: CSAGRDRGAEQFF. In DNA, the CDR3 is TGCAGCGCCGGAAGGGACAGGGGGGCTGAGCAGTTCTTC.

The CDR3 DNA sequence: TGTGCCAGCAGCGTAGCTCACGTCGACAGCTATGGCTACACCTTC. This translates into CASSVAHVDSYGYTF. The V and J genes are TRBV9 and TRBJ1-2; possible D gene TRBD1, 5 bases. The V and J ends lost 0 bases and 4 bases respectively, with 13 bases between them. Germline V gives CDR1 SGDLS, CDR2 YYNGEE. The CDR3 extends over 15 amino acids.

The chain couples TRBV19 to TRBJ2-6, with D tentatively TRBD1 (5 bases). V lost 5 bases, J lost 1 base, and 12 bases lay in between. This CDR3 spans 16 amino acids. From germline, CDR1 is LNHDA and CDR2 SQIVND (reference sequence). The CDR3 loop reads CASSPPGFSGANVLTF. In DNA, the CDR3 is TGTGCCAGTAGTCCCCCAGGGTTTTCTGGGGCCAACGTCCTGACTTTC. Looking up the rest from reference TRBV19 and TRBJ2-6 gives the full variable domain: DGGITQSPKYLFRKEGQNVTLSCEQNLNHDAMYWYRQDPGQGLRLIYYSQIVNDFQKGDIAEGYSVSREKKESFPLTVTSAQKNPTAFYLCASSPPGFSGANVLTFGAGSRLTVL.

This clone has just one count. The V and J genes are TRBV5-1 and TRBJ2-7, with D possibly being TRBD2 (6 bases). Germline CDR1 reads SGHRS; CDR2 reads YFSETQ. V lost 0 bases, J lost 1 base, and 14 bases lay in between. CDR3 length: 16 amino acids. CDR3: CASSLGGNIGSYEQYF. The DNA of the CDR3 is TGCGCCAGCAGCTTGGGCGGGAATATTGGGTCCTACGAGCAGTACTTC.

The chain has TRBV5-6 and TRBJ2-6; D is undetermined. Deletions cut 4 bases from V and 1 base from J, with 6 bases between. CDR1 is SGHDT, CDR2 YYEEEE, per germline. This CDR3 has 14 amino acids. CDR3 bases: TGTGCCAGCAGCGCAGTATCTGGGGCCAACGTCCTGACTTTC. This codes for CASSAVSGANVLTF.